These 14 T cell receptor beta chains were all obtained from the same sample, sequenced in a study of control samples from healthy donors and cancer patients. Sequenced by immunoSEQ multiplex PCR; TCRdb stores in-frame clones only, minus some. The data hold about 150,000 clones, with about 90% observed a single time. Specimen: blood. All receptors come from a young man in good health.

The chain links TRBV6-4 to TRBJ1-1; the D gene is possibly TRBD1 (5 bases). Germline V gene lookup returns CDR1 MRHNA and CDR2 SNTAGT. Between the trimmed V and J ends, which lost 0 bases and 11 bases, there was a span of 25 bases. The CDR3 is 17 residues long. The CDR3 DNA reads as TGTGCCAGCAGTGACTCCACAGTGGGCCGGGGGGATACCCATGCTTTCTTT. Translated, it gives CASSDSTVGRGDTHAFF.

The chain employs TRBV20-1 and TRBJ1-1; maybe TRBD1 (5 bases). The germline CDR1 and CDR2 sequences are DFQATT and SNEGSKA (reference sequence). The CDR3 runs 10 residues. The V end lost 5 bases, the J end lost 11 bases, and 12 bases lay between the germline ends. This chain's CDR3 is CSAWRGGAFF. In DNA form, the CDR3 reads TGCAGTGCTTGGAGGGGTGGGGCTTTCTTT.

The chain has TRBV7-9 and TRBJ1-3; unclear D gene. The CDR3 consists of 14 residues. Germline V gene data show CDR1 as SEHNR and CDR2 as FQNEAQ (reference sequence). The V end was cut by 0 bases, the J end by 2 bases, with 5 bases between. CDR3 residues: CASSLAGTGNTIYF. The CDR3 DNA is TGTGCCAGCAGCTTAGCAGGAACTGGAAACACCATATATTTT.

This sequence joins TRBV25-1 and TRBJ2-1; D is possibly TRBD1 or TRBD2 (6 bases each). The CDR3 has 14 residues. Germline V gives CDR1 MGHDK, CDR2 SYGVNS. V gave up 10 bases and J gave up 3 bases, with 16 bases separating them. The CDR3 bases are TGTGCCACCAGGGGCAGGGAGGACTACAATGAGCAGTTCTTC. Its translation is CATRGREDYNEQFF.

V usage is TRBV30 and J usage is TRBJ2-3, with 8 nucleotides matching TRBD1. Germline V gene lookup returns CDR1 GTSNPN and CDR2 SVGIG (reference sequence). This CDR3 comprises 13 residues. V gave up 6 bases and J gave up 10 bases; unmatched junction bases: 12. This CDR3 is CACGTGVERAQYF. For the CDR3, the DNA is TGTGCCTGCGGGACAGGTGTAGAACGGGCGCAGTATTTT.

The rearrangement uses TRBV7-9 and TRBJ1-5; tentatively, D is TRBD1 (6 bases). Trimming took off 4 bases at V and 0 bases at J, with 7 bases between the two ends. Germline-derived CDR1 and CDR2 are SEHNR and FQNEAQ (reference sequence). The CDR3 contains 14 residues. CDR3 DNA: TGTGCCAGCAGCTCCAGGGGTAGCAATCAGCCCCAGCATTTT. Its translation is CASSSRGSNQPQHF. The full variable domain, with the rest looked up from reference TRBV7-9 and TRBJ1-5, is DTGVSQNPRHKITKRGQNVTFRCDPISEHNRLYWYRQTLGQGPEFLTYFQNEAQLEKSRLLSDRFSAERPKGSFSTLEIQRTEQGDSAMYLCASSSRGSNQPQHFGDGTRLSIL.

V gene TRBV2 combines with J gene TRBJ1-5; D call uncertain. This CDR3 has 15 residues. V was clipped by 4 bases and J by 0 bases, with 10 bases between them. Per germline, CDR1 SNHLY and CDR2 FYNNEI. The CDR3 protein is CASSVGPFSNQPQHF. Here the CDR3 DNA reads TGTGCCAGCAGTGTCGGACCATTTAGCAATCAGCCCCAGCATTTT.

V is TRBV19 and J is TRBJ1-3; 7 bases map to TRBD1. Looked up from germline, CDR1 is LNHDA and CDR2 is SQIVND (reference sequence). CDR3 length equals 14 residues. V was clipped by 6 bases and J by 0 bases; unmatched bases: 2. The CDR3 region has the DNA TGTGCCAGTAGGACAGGGTCCTCTGGAAACACCATATATTTT. This codes for CASRTGSSGNTIYF.

This chain connects TRBV3-1 (or the pseudogene TRBV3-2) to TRBJ1-2; weak D call: TRBD1 (5 bases). The germline V gene has CDR1 LGHDT and CDR2 YNNKEL (reference sequence). The V end was cut by 3 bases, the J end by 4 bases, with 12 bases between. The CDR3 length is 14 residues. CDR3 DNA sequence: TGTGCCAGCAGCCACGGCAGGGTGGGCTATGGCTACACCTTC. Protein: CASSHGRVGYGYTF.

The chain carries TRBV6-2 or TRBV6-3 and TRBJ2-5, with D maybe TRBD2 (5 bases). V lost 6 bases, J lost 3 bases, and 17 bases lay in between. The length of the CDR3 is 15 residues. Germline loops: CDR1 MNHEY, CDR2 SVGEGT. In DNA, the CDR3 is TGTGCCAGCAGCTTAGGAGGAGTTTCCAAAGAGACCCAGTACTTC. It translates to CASSLGGVSKETQYF.

Of note for this clone: Within the sample, other DNA sequences also encode this same CDR3. V usage is TRBV11-2 and J usage is TRBJ1-2, with D maybe TRBD1 (6 bases). This CDR3 comprises 13 residues. V was clipped by 0 bases and J by 8 bases, with 10 bases between them. Germline CDR1 reads SGHAT; CDR2 reads FQNNGV. The CDR3 sequence is CASSLDRGRGYTF. The CDR3 DNA reads TGTGCCAGCAGCTTAGACAGGGGAAGGGGCTACACCTTC.

V is TRBV13 and J is TRBJ2-7; D possibly corresponds to TRBD2 (6 bases). This CDR3 comprises 13 residues. Germline CDR1 and CDR2: PRHDT and FYEKMQ (reference sequence). Trimming pared 5 bases from V and 6 bases from J, leaving 14 bases between. Here the CDR3 DNA reads TGTGCCAGCAGCCCGGCGGAGGGAAGCGAGCAGTACTTC. It codes for CASSPAEGSEQYF.

The V gene is TRBV19, the J gene TRBJ2-1, with 12 bases aligning to TRBD1. J was trimmed by 7 bases and V by 8 bases; bases with no gene match: 6. This CDR3 contains 14 residues. Germline CDR1 and CDR2: LNHDA and SQIVND (reference sequence). The CDR3 nucleotides are TGTGCCAGTGAGCCGGGACAGGGGGCAAATGAGCAGTTCTTC. Amino acids: CASEPGQGANEQFF.

This clone was observed once. The V and J genes are TRBV28 and TRBJ1-1; no clear D. CDR3 length equals 13 residues. The V end lost 4 bases, the J end lost 1 base, and 7 bases lay between the germline ends. Looked up from germline, CDR1 is MDHEN and CDR2 is SYDVKM. The CDR3 nucleotides are TGTGCCAGCAGTTGGGAGGGGAACACTGAAGCTTTCTTT. Protein sequence: CASSWEGNTEAFF.